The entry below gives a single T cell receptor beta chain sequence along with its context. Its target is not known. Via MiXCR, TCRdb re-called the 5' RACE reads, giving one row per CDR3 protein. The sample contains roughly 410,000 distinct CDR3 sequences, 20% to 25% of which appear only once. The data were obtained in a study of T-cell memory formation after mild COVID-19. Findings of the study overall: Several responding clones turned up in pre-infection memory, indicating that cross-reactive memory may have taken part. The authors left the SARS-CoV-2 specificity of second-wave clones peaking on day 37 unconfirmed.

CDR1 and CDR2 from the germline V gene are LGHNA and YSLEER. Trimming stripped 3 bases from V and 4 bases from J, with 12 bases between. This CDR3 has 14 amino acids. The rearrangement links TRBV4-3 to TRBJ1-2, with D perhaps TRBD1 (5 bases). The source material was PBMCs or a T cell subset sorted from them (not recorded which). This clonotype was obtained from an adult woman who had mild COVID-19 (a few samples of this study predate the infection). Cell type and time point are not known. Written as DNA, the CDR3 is TGCGCCAGCAGCCAGGACCAGGGAAGCTATGGCTACACCTTC. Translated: CASSQDQGSYGYTF.